This paragraph reports one T cell receptor beta chain. Its antigen has not been determined. Base-call qualities are not available, and no considerably larger clone is one nucleotide away. This record comes from a study of T cell changes during pregnancy in multiple sclerosis (dated by TCRdb to the late 2010s). With respect to the entire study: The study examined how the T cell repertoire changed over the course of pregnancy in women with multiple sclerosis.

Libraries were made using the immunoSEQ multiplex PCR assay. The table comes from immuneACCESS by way of TCRdb, which keeps in-frame sequences with V and J called. Part of the clones is missing from these tables; in studies checked, under half for an unresolved V gene and the rest for unknown reasons. This sample is represented by about 41,000 clones; roughly 87% of them were singletons. Of the sample, approximately 0.67% falls within the top ten clones. After removal of 2 bases from V and 1 base from J, the junction retains 3 bases not matched to a gene. The CDR3 measures 15 amino acids from cysteine to phenylalanine. CDR3 DNA is the only sequence kept; it has 45 bases, read in frame from the first base. From a lookup of the germline V gene, CDR1 and CDR2 are MGHDK and SYGVNS.

The clonotype comes from a female donor with multiple sclerosis, enrolled in a pregnancy study. The chain links TRBV25-1 with TRBJ2-3, with 7 middle bases fitting TRBD1. The material sequenced was CD4+ T cells from peripheral blood mononuclear cells, taken in the first trimester of pregnancy. The DNA is TGTGCCAGCAGTGAAAAGGGGGCAGGCACAGATACGCAGTATTTT. Its product reads: CASSEKGAGTDTQYF. Here the CDR3 is joined to the reference TRBV25-1 and TRBJ2-3 genes, and the full variable domain is: EADIYQTPRYLVIGTGKKITLECSQTMGHDKMYWYQQDPGMELHLIHYSYGVNSTEKGDLSSESTVSRIRTEHFPLTLESARPSHTSQYLCASSEKGAGTDTQYFGPGTRLTVL.